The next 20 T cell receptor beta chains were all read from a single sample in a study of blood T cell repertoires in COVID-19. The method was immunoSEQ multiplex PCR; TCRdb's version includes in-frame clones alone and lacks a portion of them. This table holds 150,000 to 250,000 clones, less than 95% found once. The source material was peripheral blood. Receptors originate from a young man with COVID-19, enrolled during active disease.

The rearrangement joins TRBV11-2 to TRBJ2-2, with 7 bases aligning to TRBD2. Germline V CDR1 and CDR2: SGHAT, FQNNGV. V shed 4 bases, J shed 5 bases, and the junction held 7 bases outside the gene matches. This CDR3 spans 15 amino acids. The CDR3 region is CASSSPGLSTGELFF. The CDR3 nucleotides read TGTGCCAGCAGCTCACCGGGACTATCGACCGGGGAGCTGTTTTTT.

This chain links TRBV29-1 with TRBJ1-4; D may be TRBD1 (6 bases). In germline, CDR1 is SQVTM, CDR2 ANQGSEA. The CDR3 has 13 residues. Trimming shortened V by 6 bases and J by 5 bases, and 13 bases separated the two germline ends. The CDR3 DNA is TGCAGCGTCCAGGGACAACAAAATGAAAAACTGTTTTTT. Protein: CSVQGQQNEKLFF.

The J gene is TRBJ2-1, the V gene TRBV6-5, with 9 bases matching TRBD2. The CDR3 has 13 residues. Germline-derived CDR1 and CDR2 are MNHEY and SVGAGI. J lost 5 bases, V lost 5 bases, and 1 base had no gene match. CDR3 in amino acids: CASSLAGHNEQFF. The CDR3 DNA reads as TGTGCCAGCAGTCTAGCGGGACACAATGAGCAGTTCTTC.

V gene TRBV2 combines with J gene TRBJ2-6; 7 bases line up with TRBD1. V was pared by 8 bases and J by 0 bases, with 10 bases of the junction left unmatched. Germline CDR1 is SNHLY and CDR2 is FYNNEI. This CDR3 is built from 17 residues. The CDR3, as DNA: TGTGCCAGCTTCCGGGACAGATTACACTCTGGGGCCAACGTCCTGACTTTC. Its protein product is CASFRDRLHSGANVLTF.

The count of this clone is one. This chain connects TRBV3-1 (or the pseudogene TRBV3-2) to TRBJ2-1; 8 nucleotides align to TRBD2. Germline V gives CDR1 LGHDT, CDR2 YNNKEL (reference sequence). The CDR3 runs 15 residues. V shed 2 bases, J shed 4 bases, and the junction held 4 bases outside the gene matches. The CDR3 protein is CASSQSSGSYNEQFF. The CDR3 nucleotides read TGTGCCAGCAGCCAATCCAGCGGGAGTTACAATGAGCAGTTCTTC.

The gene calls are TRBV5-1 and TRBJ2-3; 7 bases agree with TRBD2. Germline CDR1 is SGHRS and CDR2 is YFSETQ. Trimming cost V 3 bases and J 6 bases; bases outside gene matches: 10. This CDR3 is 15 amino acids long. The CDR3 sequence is CASSSGTSEWDTQYF. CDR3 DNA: TGCGCCAGCAGCTCGGGAACTAGCGAATGGGATACGCAGTATTTT.

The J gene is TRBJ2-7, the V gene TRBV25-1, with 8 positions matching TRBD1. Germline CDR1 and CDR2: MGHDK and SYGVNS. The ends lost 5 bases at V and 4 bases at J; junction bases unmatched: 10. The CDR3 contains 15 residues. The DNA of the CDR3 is TGTGCCAGCAGTCACCCCTCAGACAGGGGATACGAGCAGTACTTC. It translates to CASSHPSDRGYEQYF.

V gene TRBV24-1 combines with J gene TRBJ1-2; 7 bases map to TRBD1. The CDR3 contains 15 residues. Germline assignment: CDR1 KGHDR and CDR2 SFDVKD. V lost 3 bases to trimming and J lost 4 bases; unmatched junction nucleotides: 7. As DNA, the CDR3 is TGTGCCACCAGTGATCGCCCACGGACAGGCTATGGCTACACCTTC. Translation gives CATSDRPRTGYGYTF.

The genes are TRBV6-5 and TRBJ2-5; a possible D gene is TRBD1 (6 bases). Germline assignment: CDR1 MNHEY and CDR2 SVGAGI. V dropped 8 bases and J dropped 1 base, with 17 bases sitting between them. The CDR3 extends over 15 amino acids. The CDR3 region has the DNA TGTGCCAGCGCGGTGGGGACACACACCCAAGAGACCCAGTACTTC. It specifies CASAVGTHTQETQYF.

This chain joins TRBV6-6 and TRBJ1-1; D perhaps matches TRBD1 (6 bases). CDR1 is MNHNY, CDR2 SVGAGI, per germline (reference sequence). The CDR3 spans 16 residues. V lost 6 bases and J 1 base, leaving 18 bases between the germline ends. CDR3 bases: TGTGCCAGCAGCCCCCGAGGGGGGGGAGAGAACACTGAAGCTTTCTTT. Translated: CASSPRGGGENTEAFF.

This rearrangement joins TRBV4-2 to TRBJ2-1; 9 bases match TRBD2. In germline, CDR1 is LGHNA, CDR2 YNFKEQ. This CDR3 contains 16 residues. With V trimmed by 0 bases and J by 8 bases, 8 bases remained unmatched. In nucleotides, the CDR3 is TGTGCCAGCAGCCAAGATTGGGCGGGGGGGCGTGATGAGCAGTTCTTC. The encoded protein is CASSQDWAGGRDEQFF.

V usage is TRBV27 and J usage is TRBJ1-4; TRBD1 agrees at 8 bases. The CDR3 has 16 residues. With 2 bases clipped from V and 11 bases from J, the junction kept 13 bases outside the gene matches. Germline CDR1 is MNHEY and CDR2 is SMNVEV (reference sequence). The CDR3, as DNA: TGTGCCAGCAGTTTAGCGGCAGGGGGCCCATGGAGGAAACTGTTTTTT. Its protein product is CASSLAAGGPWRKLFF.

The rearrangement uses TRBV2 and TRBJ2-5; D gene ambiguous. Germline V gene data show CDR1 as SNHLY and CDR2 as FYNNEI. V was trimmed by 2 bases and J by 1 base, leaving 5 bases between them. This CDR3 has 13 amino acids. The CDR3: CASSESSQETQYF. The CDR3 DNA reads TGTGCCAGCAGTGAATCGTCCCAAGAGACCCAGTACTTC.

CDR3 coding DNA: TGTGCCAGCAGTGTGGGGGGTCGCGGCGGCTACACCTTC. It yields the protein CASSVGGRGGYTF. V usage is TRBV2 and J usage is TRBJ1-2; the D gene is possibly TRBD1 (5 bases). Germline CDR1 reads SNHLY; CDR2 reads FYNNEI. The length of the CDR3 is 13 residues. V lost 4 bases and J 8 bases, leaving 14 bases between the germline ends.

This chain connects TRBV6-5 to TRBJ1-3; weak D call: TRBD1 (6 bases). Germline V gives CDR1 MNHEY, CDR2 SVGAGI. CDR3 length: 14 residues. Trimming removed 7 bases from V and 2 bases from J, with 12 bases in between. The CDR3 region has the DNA TGTGCCAGCAATCTACAGGGTACTGGAAACACCATATATTTT. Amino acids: CASNLQGTGNTIYF.

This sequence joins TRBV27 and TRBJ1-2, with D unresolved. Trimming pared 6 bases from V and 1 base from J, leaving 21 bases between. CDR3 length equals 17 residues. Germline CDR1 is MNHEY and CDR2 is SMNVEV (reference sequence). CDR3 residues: CASSHTLDTSINYGYTF. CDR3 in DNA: TGTGCCAGCAGCCATACTTTAGACACGTCAATTAACTATGGCTACACCTTC.

The CDR3: CASSVATGQGNTGELFF. The CDR3 DNA sequence: TGTGCCAGCAGCGTAGCTACCGGACAGGGGAACACCGGGGAGCTGTTTTTT. The rearrangement joins TRBV9 to TRBJ2-2; TRBD1 agrees at 8 bases. This CDR3 contains 17 residues. With 0 bases clipped from V and 1 base from J, the junction kept 5 bases outside the gene matches. CDR1 is SGDLS, CDR2 YYNGEE, per germline.

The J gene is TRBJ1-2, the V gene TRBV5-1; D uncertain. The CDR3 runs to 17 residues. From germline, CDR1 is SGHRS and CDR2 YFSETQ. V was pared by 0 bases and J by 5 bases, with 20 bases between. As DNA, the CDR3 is TGCGCCAGCAGCTTGGATCCAGCCTCCGGGTCCCGTTATGGCTACACCTTC. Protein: CASSLDPASGSRYGYTF.

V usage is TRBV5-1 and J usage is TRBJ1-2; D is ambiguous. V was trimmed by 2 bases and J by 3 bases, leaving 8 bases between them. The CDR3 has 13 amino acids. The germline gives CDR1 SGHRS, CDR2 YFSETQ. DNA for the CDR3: TGCGCCAGCAGCTTAGGAGATGACTATGGCTACACCTTC. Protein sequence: CASSLGDDYGYTF. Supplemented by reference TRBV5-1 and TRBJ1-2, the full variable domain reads KAGVTQTPRYLIKTRGQQVTLSCSPISGHRSVSWYQQTPGQGLQFLFEYFSETQRNKGNFPGRFSGRQFSNSRSEMNVSTLELGDSALYLCASSLGDDYGYTFGSGTRLTVV.

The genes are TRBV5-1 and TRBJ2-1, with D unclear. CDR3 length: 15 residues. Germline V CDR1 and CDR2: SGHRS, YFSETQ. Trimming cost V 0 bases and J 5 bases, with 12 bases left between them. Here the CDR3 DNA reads TGCGCCAGCAGCTTGGATCCTATGGGCGACAATGAGCAGTTCTTC. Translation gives CASSLDPMGDNEQFF.